This entry lists 29 T cell receptor beta chains sequenced from one sample in a study of identical twins. TCRdb itself ran the 5' RACE reads through MiXCR, one entry per CDR3 protein. The table has 1.5 million to 2 million distinct CDR3 sequences, 25% to 35% seen once; the top ten hold over 0.25%. What was sequenced was cord blood. The source is a newborn girl in good health.

The chain is built from TRBV2 and TRBJ2-1; D might be TRBD1 (5 bases). Germline values: CDR1 SNHLY, CDR2 FYNNEI. CDR3 length: 16 amino acids. Trimming cost V 2 bases and J 0 bases, with 11 bases left between them. The CDR3 nucleotides read TGTGCCAGCAGTGAATCCGACAGAAGCTCCTACAATGAGCAGTTCTTC. It codes for CASSESDRSSYNEQFF.

The chain carries TRBV21-1 and TRBJ1-2; the table's D call, TRBD1, was not checked against the DNA. TRBV21-1 is assigned pseudogene status. This CDR3 has 15 residues. The CDR3 loop is CASSEKDRGNYGYTF. CDR3 bases: TGTGCCAGCAGCGAAAAGGACAGGGGGAACTATGGCTACACCTTC.

The chain has TRBV27 and TRBJ2-5; 10 bases are a match to TRBD2. CDR3 length: 18 amino acids. V shed 8 bases and J 11 bases; nucleotides not matched to a gene: 26. Germline V gene lookup returns CDR1 MNHEY and CDR2 SMNVEV (reference sequence). The CDR3: CASSQWRLAGWGINEQYF. The CDR3, as DNA: TGTGCCAGCTCACAGTGGCGACTAGCGGGTTGGGGGATCAATGAGCAGTACTTC.

This chain links TRBV9 with TRBJ2-3; 14 bases are shared with TRBD2. The germline gives CDR1 SGDLS, CDR2 YYNGEE. The CDR3 sequence is 17 residues long. V dropped 1 base and J dropped 3; count of bases not matched to a gene: 4. CDR3 in amino acids: CASSVLGLAGVTDTQYF. CDR3 coding DNA: TGTGCCAGCAGCGTATTGGGACTAGCGGGAGTGACAGATACGCAGTATTTT.

This clonotype is a singleton in its sample. A far larger clone is one base from this, pointing to a likely read error. The chain links TRBV7-2 to TRBJ2-7; D not resolved. In germline, CDR1 is SGHTA, CDR2 FQGNSA. This CDR3 is 12 amino acids long. The CDR3 bases are TGTGCCTGCAGTCCTCGCTCCTACGAGCAGTACTTC. Translating it yields CACSPRSYEQYF. Full variable domain (rest looked up from reference TRBV7-2 and TRBJ2-7): GAGVSQSPSNKVTEKGKDVELRCDPISGHTALYWYRQSLGQGLEFLIYFQGNSAPDKSGLPSDRFSAERTGGSVSTLTIQRTQQEDSAVYLCACSPRSYEQYFGPGTRLTVT.

This sequence joins TRBV7-2 and TRBJ1-2; no definite D call. Trimming took off 1 base at V and 6 bases at J, with 15 bases between the two ends. The CDR3 extends over 15 amino acids. Germline lookup yields CDR1 SGHTA and CDR2 FQGNSA. CDR3 region: CASSLDRQDFNGYTF. The CDR3 coding sequence is TGTGCCAGCAGCTTAGATAGGCAGGATTTCAATGGCTACACCTTC.

A few counts support this clonotype. The chain has TRBV5-6 and TRBJ2-7, with D perhaps TRBD1 (8 bases). V gave up 1 base and J gave up 3 bases, with 20 bases separating them. The V gene's germline CDR1 is SGHDT and CDR2 YYEEEE. The CDR3 contains 17 residues. The CDR3 DNA reads as TGTGCCAGCAGCTTGTTAAGCGGGACAGGCTTTGTCTACGAGCAGTACTTC. Encoded protein: CASSLLSGTGFVYEQYF.

This CDR3 is CASTKTGGFRTDTQYF. Here the CDR3 DNA reads TGTGCCAGCACTAAAACAGGGGGCTTCCGCACAGATACGCAGTATTTT. This chain connects TRBV6-1 to TRBJ2-3; 9 bases fit TRBD1. Trimming removed 7 bases from V and 1 base from J; junction bases left unmatched: 9. The CDR3 totals 16 residues. Germline values: CDR1 MNHNS, CDR2 SASEGT.

This clonotype was observed many times. This sequence joins TRBV25-1 and TRBJ2-1, with D tentatively TRBD2 (5 bases). V was trimmed by 6 bases and J by 6 bases, leaving 9 bases between them. This CDR3 is built from 12 residues. Looked up from germline, CDR1 is MGHDK and CDR2 is SYGVNS. CDR3 sequence (DNA): TGTGCCAGCAGCTCTAGCAGCAATGAGCAGTTCTTC. Amino acids: CASSSSSNEQFF.

V gene TRBV6-8 combines with J gene TRBJ1-1; D remains ambiguous. The CDR3 runs to 14 residues. Trimming removed 5 bases at V and 1 base at J, with 11 bases between. From germline, CDR1 is MNHGY and CDR2 SAAAGT. This CDR3 is CASSVSRPNTEAFF. The DNA for the CDR3 is TGTGCCAGCAGTGTCAGTAGACCGAACACTGAAGCTTTCTTT.

The chain employs TRBV2 and TRBJ2-1, with TRBD2 identical over 13 bases. The CDR3 covers 15 residues. Germline V CDR1 and CDR2: SNHLY, FYNNEI. The V and J ends lost 7 bases and 9 bases, in that order; junction bases with no gene match: 9. Here the CDR3 DNA reads TGTGCCAGCAACGGACTAGCGGGGGCCCTACGTGAGCAGTTCTTC. Translation: CASNGLAGALREQFF.

The genes are TRBV3-1 and TRBJ2-4; D is uncertain. Deletions cut 4 bases from V and 9 bases from J, with 10 bases between. From germline, CDR1 is LGHDT and CDR2 YNNKEL (reference sequence). The CDR3 has 12 amino acids. The CDR3 nucleotides read TGTGCCAGCAGCCGGACCCTGGGCATTCAGTACTTC. It yields the protein CASSRTLGIQYF.

This chain links TRBV28 with TRBJ2-3; a possible D gene is TRBD2 (5 bases). The V gene lost 2 bases and the J gene lost 0 bases, with 12 bases spanning the gap. CDR3 size: 16 residues. CDR1 MDHEN and CDR2 SYDVKM come from the germline V gene. The CDR3 DNA sequence: TGTGCCAGCAGTTTAAGAGGGATTGGAAGCACAGATACGCAGTATTTT. The encoded protein is CASSLRGIGSTDTQYF.

This clonotype was seen only a few times. This chain joins TRBV5-6 and TRBJ1-6; 8 bases fit TRBD1. CDR3 length equals 16 residues. Germline lookup yields CDR1 SGHDT and CDR2 YYEEEE. With V trimmed by 3 bases and J by 2 bases, 4 bases remained unmatched. CDR3 in DNA: TGTGCCAGCAGCTCACCGGGACAGGCCTATAATTCACCCCTCCACTTT. Protein sequence: CASSSPGQAYNSPLHF. The complete variable domain, with remaining parts taken from reference TRBV5-6 and TRBJ1-6, reads DAGVTQSPTHLIKTRGQQVTLRCSPKSGHDTVSWYQQALGQGPQFIFQYYEEEERQRGNFPDRFSGHQFPNYSSELNVNALLLGDSALYLCASSSPGQAYNSPLHFGNGTRLTVT.

The chain employs TRBV7-9 and TRBJ2-2; maybe TRBD2 (6 bases). Per germline, CDR1 SEHNR and CDR2 FQNEAQ (reference sequence). V shed 2 bases and J shed 5 bases, with 9 bases lying between them. The CDR3 has 14 residues. The chain's CDR3 is CASSLRGKTGELFF. CDR3 sequence (DNA): TGTGCCAGCAGCTTACGGGGGAAAACCGGGGAGCTGTTTTTT.

The rearrangement uses TRBV20-1 and TRBJ1-1; 8 bases map to TRBD1. Germline assignment: CDR1 DFQATT and CDR2 SNEGSKA (reference sequence). V lost 6 bases to trimming and J lost 10 bases; unmatched junction nucleotides: 7. The CDR3 has 11 residues. The CDR3 sequence is CSAPDRAGAFF. CDR3 in DNA: TGCAGTGCCCCGGACAGGGCGGGAGCTTTCTTT.

J is TRBJ2-1 and V is TRBV28; 10 nucleotides match TRBD1. The CDR3 totals 15 residues. J gave up 6 bases and V 0 bases, and 2 bases lay outside the gene matches. From germline, CDR1 is MDHEN and CDR2 SYDVKM. The CDR3 spells CASSLWGTGANEQFF. DNA of the CDR3: TGTGCCAGCAGTTTATGGGGGACAGGGGCCAATGAGCAGTTCTTC.

With regard to this clonotype: A read error is possible here, since a much larger clone lies one base away. This chain connects TRBV11-2 to TRBJ2-7; 10 bases are a match to TRBD2. The CDR3 spans 15 residues. The germline CDR1 and CDR2 sequences are SGHAT and FQNNGV. With V trimmed by 5 bases and J by 6 bases, 10 bases remained unmatched. In nucleotides, the CDR3 is TGTGCCAGCAGCCCCACTAGCGGGGTCATAAGCGAGCAGTACTTC. Protein sequence: CASSPTSGVISEQYF.

CDR3 bases: TGCGCCAGCAGCTTGTGGCACAATGAGCAGTTCTTC. Encoded protein: CASSLWHNEQFF. The chain carries TRBV5-1 and TRBJ2-1, with D hard to call. CDR3 length equals 12 residues. Trimming took off 1 base at V and 5 bases at J, with 4 bases between the two ends. Germline V CDR1 and CDR2: SGHRS, YFSETQ.

Notes on this clonotype: A clone one base away is much larger, so this may be a read error. The V and J genes are TRBV5-1 and TRBJ2-7; TRBD1 matches at 9 bases. The J segment lost 3 bases and the V segment lost 2 bases, leaving 3 bases of the junction unmatched. Germline CDR1 is SGHRS and CDR2 is YFSETQ. CDR3 size: 14 residues. CDR3 sequence (DNA): TGCGCCAGCAGCTTCGGACAGGGGAACTACGAGCAGTACTTC. This translates into CASSFGQGNYEQYF. The full variable domain, in which reference TRBV5-1 and TRBJ2-7 provide the parts outside the CDR3, is KAGVTQTPRYLIKTRGQQVTLSCSPISGHRSVSWYQQTPGQGLQFLFEYFSETQRNKGNFPGRFSGRQFSNSRSEMNVSTLELGDSALYLCASSFGQGNYEQYFGPGTRLTVT.

In regard to this clonotype: A much bigger clone sits one base away, suggesting this may be a read error. The rearrangement links TRBV20-1 to TRBJ2-1, with 9 nucleotides matching TRBD1. After removal of 5 bases from V and 3 bases from J, the junction contained 5 bases not matched to a gene. The CDR3 is 14 amino acids. The V gene's germline CDR1 is DFQATT and CDR2 SNEGSKA (reference sequence). CDR3 sequence: CSAGGTGNYNEQFF. Here the CDR3 DNA reads TGCAGTGCTGGAGGGACAGGGAACTACAATGAGCAGTTCTTC.

This chain connects TRBV12-3 or TRBV12-4 to TRBJ2-1; perhaps D is TRBD1 or TRBD2 (5 bases each). Trimming shortened V by 2 bases and J by 7 bases, and 27 bases separated the two germline ends. The CDR3 sequence is 19 residues long. CDR3 coding DNA: TGTGCCAGCAGTTTATGGGAAGCGATCGGGACCCTGGCCCCAAATGAGCAGTTCTTC. Its translation is CASSLWEAIGTLAPNEQFF.

This rearrangement joins TRBV28 to TRBJ2-5; D might be TRBD2 (6 bases). V gave up 10 bases and J gave up 11 bases, with 17 bases separating them. Germline V gene lookup returns CDR1 MDHEN and CDR2 SYDVKM. The length of the CDR3 is 11 residues. The CDR3 DNA is TGTGCCATTTTAGCGGAAAATGAGCAGTACTTC. Translating gives CAILAENEQYF. The entire variable domain, with the rest obtained from reference TRBV28 and TRBJ2-5, is as follows: DVKVTQSSRYLVKRTGEKVFLECVQDMDHENMFWYRQDPGLGLRLIYFSYDVKMKEKGDIPEGYSVSREKKERFSLILESASTNQTSMYLCAILAENEQYFGPGTRLLVL.

This chain links TRBV4-2 with TRBJ2-4; a possible D gene is TRBD2 (7 bases). This CDR3 has 18 residues. The germline gives CDR1 LGHNA, CDR2 YNFKEQ. The V gene lost 0 bases and the J gene lost 0 bases, with 15 bases spanning the gap. This chain's CDR3 is CASSQEGGADLAKNIQYF. For the CDR3, the DNA is TGTGCCAGCAGCCAAGAGGGGGGGGCAGATTTAGCCAAAAACATTCAGTACTTC.

The DNA for the CDR3 is TGTGCCAGCATCGCTTGGGGGGGGCCAGGCGAGCAGTACTTC. Its translation is CASIAWGGPGEQYF. The V and J genes are TRBV7-2 and TRBJ2-7; perhaps TRBD2 as D (7 bases). V lost 7 bases, J lost 6 bases, and 19 bases lay in between. This CDR3 has 14 residues. CDR1 and CDR2 from the germline V gene are SGHTA and FQGNSA.

The J gene is TRBJ2-1, the V gene TRBV4-2; TRBD1 is a possible D gene (6 bases). Trimming took off 0 bases at V and 8 bases at J, with 14 bases between the two ends. Germline lookup yields CDR1 LGHNA and CDR2 YNFKEQ. CDR3 length equals 15 residues. The CDR3, as DNA: TGTGCCAGCAGCCAAGATTCACTAGGGGGTGATGAGCAGTTCTTC. Translation gives CASSQDSLGGDEQFF.

This clonotype was detected only once. A read error may produce the germline difference seen at one junction end. The chain carries TRBV18 and TRBJ1-4, with D unresolved. This CDR3 has 15 amino acids. Per the germline V gene, CDR1 is KGHSH and CDR2 is LQKENI. The CDR3 DNA sequence: TGTGCCGGCTCACCACAGACAAGTCCTAATGAAAAACTGTTTTTT. As protein: CAGSPQTSPNEKLFF.

This clonotype was recorded a few times. V gene TRBV20-1 combines with J gene TRBJ1-2; D might be TRBD1 (5 bases). Trimming took off 3 bases at V and 3 bases at J, with 14 bases between the two ends. CDR3 size: 14 residues. Germline V lookup: CDR1 DFQATT, CDR2 SNEGSKA (reference sequence). The DNA for the CDR3 is TGCAGTGCTAGGGGGCAGCTGTTGGACTATGGCTACACCTTC. This gives the protein CSARGQLLDYGYTF.

This clonotype occurred a few times. The CDR3 loop is CASSHGRGTDTQYF. The CDR3 DNA follows: TGCGCCAGCAGCCACGGGAGGGGCACAGATACGCAGTATTTT. The chain links TRBV4-1 to TRBJ2-3; 8 nucleotides line up with TRBD2. This CDR3 contains 14 residues. The germline V gene encodes CDR1 MGHRA and CDR2 YSYEKL. With 3 bases clipped from V and 1 base from J, the junction kept 0 bases outside the gene matches.